A single sample is the source of the 22 T cell receptor beta chains below, sequenced in a study of blood T cell repertoires in COVID-19. Some clones are missing from TCRdb's copy, which holds only in-frame ones; the method was immunoSEQ multiplex PCR. This table has approximately 85,000 clones, roughly 88% appearing once. Sequencing was carried out using peripheral blood. These TCRs come from a man in his fifties with active or convalescent COVID-19.

The chain uses TRBV18 and TRBJ2-2; 7 bases agree with TRBD2. The CDR3 sequence is 16 residues long. The V and J ends lost 3 bases and 6 bases, in that order; junction bases with no gene match: 10. The germline gives CDR1 KGHSH, CDR2 LQKENI. The CDR3 nucleotides are TGTGCCAGCTCACCTGAGGGGACTAACTGGGCCGGGGAGCTGTTTTTT. The encoded protein is CASSPEGTNWAGELFF.

V is TRBV5-1 and J is TRBJ2-4; D unclear. The CDR3 loop spans 13 amino acids. The V end lost 2 bases, the J end lost 8 bases, and 11 bases lay between the germline ends. Germline V lookup: CDR1 SGHRS, CDR2 YFSETQ. CDR3 bases: TGCGCCAGCAGCTTAGAAGCCGGAGACATTCAGTACTTC. Translating it yields CASSLEAGDIQYF.

DNA for the CDR3: TGCAGCGTTGAAGAGGCGGCGGAGACCCAGTACTTC. This codes for CSVEEAAETQYF. The rearrangement joins TRBV29-1 to TRBJ2-5; D unresolved. V lost 0 bases and J lost 5, with 7 bases in between. The germline V gene encodes CDR1 SQVTM and CDR2 ANQGSEA. The CDR3 is made up of 12 amino acids.

The rearrangement links TRBV19 to TRBJ2-2, with a weak D call TRBD1 (5 bases). V gave up 3 bases and J gave up 4 bases, with 12 bases separating them. This CDR3 spans 15 amino acids. CDR1 LNHDA and CDR2 SQIVND come from the germline V gene (reference sequence). CDR3 region: CASSIGQPSTGELFF. For the CDR3, the DNA is TGTGCCAGTAGTATCGGACAACCGTCCACCGGGGAGCTGTTTTTT.

The chain couples TRBV29-1 to TRBJ1-1; 7 bases map to TRBD1. Per the germline V gene, CDR1 is SQVTM and CDR2 is ANQGSEA. Germline trimming cut 6 bases from V and 7 bases from J; bases unmatched to any gene: 8. This CDR3 is 12 amino acids long. The CDR3 here is CSVLRGRVEAFF. In DNA, the CDR3 is TGCAGCGTCTTGAGGGGGCGCGTTGAAGCTTTCTTT.

The CDR3 DNA is TGTGCCAGCAGCGTTGGTTCCGGGACAGGGGTGGCTGGAAACACCATATATTTT. The encoded protein is CASSVGSGTGVAGNTIYF. The J gene is TRBJ1-3, the V gene TRBV9; 10 nucleotides line up with TRBD1. This CDR3 is 18 amino acids long. J lost 2 bases, V lost 2 bases, and 10 bases had no gene match. CDR1 and CDR2 from the germline V gene are SGDLS and YYNGEE.

The chain uses TRBV12-3 or TRBV12-4 and TRBJ1-6, with D unclear. The CDR3 has 13 amino acids. The V gene lost 7 bases and the J gene lost 6 bases, with 10 bases spanning the gap. CDR3 amino acids: CASTAQINSPLHF. The DNA for the CDR3 is TGTGCCAGCACGGCACAGATTAATTCACCCCTCCACTTT.

The V and J genes are TRBV5-4 and TRBJ2-5, with a tentative D call TRBD2 (6 bases). The CDR3 totals 13 residues. The germline gives CDR1 SGHNT, CDR2 YYREEE (reference sequence). The V gene lost 4 bases and the J gene lost 1 base, with 8 bases spanning the gap. CDR3 nucleotide sequence: TGTGCCAGCAGCCGTAGCGGCCAAGAGACCCAGTACTTC. Amino acid sequence: CASSRSGQETQYF. Supplemented by reference TRBV5-4 and TRBJ2-5, the full variable domain reads ETGVTQSPTHLIKTRGQQVTLRCSSQSGHNTVSWYQQALGQGPQFIFQYYREEENGRGNFPPRFSGLQFPNYSSELNVNALELDDSALYLCASSRSGQETQYFGPGTRLLVL.

The chain combines TRBV6-6 with TRBJ2-7; D perhaps matches TRBD1 (5 bases). In germline, CDR1 is MNHNY, CDR2 SVGAGI (reference sequence). The CDR3 is 14 amino acids. V shed 1 base and J shed 3 bases, with 10 bases lying between them. CDR3 nucleotides: TGTGCCAGCAGTTACTGGCAGGGATTCTACGAGCAGTACTTC. Its protein is CASSYWQGFYEQYF.

The chain combines TRBV7-2 with TRBJ2-1; D is uncertain. The CDR3 spans 15 residues. The germline V gene encodes CDR1 SGHTA and CDR2 FQGNSA. The V end lost 1 base, the J end lost 2 bases, and 9 bases lay between the germline ends. The CDR3 region has the DNA TGTGCCAGCAGCTTAGGGTCTAGTCCCTACAATGAGCAGTTCTTC. As protein: CASSLGSSPYNEQFF.

The chain joins TRBV18 to TRBJ2-7; TRBD2 is a possible D gene (6 bases). The ends were cut back, 3 bases at V and 0 bases at J, with 12 bases in the middle. The CDR3 contains 15 residues. Germline CDR1 reads KGHSH; CDR2 reads LQKENI. This CDR3 is CASSPVRGSSYEQYF. The CDR3 DNA is TGTGCCAGCTCACCGGTCCGGGGGAGCTCCTACGAGCAGTACTTC.

This clone is a singleton in its sample. The V and J genes are TRBV24-1 and TRBJ2-2, with TRBD1 matching 9 bases. The CDR3 consists of 17 residues. The V gene's germline CDR1 is KGHDR and CDR2 SFDVKD. Unmatched junction bases numbered 8, after V lost 0 bases and J lost 7 bases. The CDR3 coding sequence is TGTGCCACCAGTGATTTGCGAAACAGGGGGCATGTCGGGGAGCTGTTTTTT. Its protein is CATSDLRNRGHVGELFF.

This clone was found a few times. The chain is built from TRBV9 and TRBJ1-6; TRBD1 matches 9 bases. The junction had 8 bases not matched to a gene; V was cut back by 4 bases and J by 6 bases. There are 16 residues in the CDR3. Looked up from germline, CDR1 is SGDLS and CDR2 is YYNGEE. The CDR3 DNA sequence: TGTGCCAGCAGCTTAGGACAGGGGCCCTCTAATTCACCCCTCCACTTT. This codes for CASSLGQGPSNSPLHF.

V gene TRBV7-8 combines with J gene TRBJ2-5; D remains ambiguous. This CDR3 contains 14 residues. The germline gives CDR1 SGHVS, CDR2 FQNEAQ. With 3 bases removed from V and 1 base from J, the gap between germline ends came to 9 bases. CDR3 region: CASSFGRLQETQYF. In DNA, the CDR3 is TGTGCCAGCAGCTTTGGCAGACTCCAAGAGACCCAGTACTTC.

V is TRBV3-1 (or the pseudogene TRBV3-2) and J is TRBJ2-2; no definite D call. Trimming pared 10 bases from V and 4 bases from J, leaving 7 bases between. CDR1 LGHDT and CDR2 YNNKEL come from the germline V gene (reference sequence). The CDR3 contains 11 residues. For the CDR3, the DNA is TGTGCCACCCAATCCACCGGGGAGCTGTTTTTT. Translated: CATQSTGELFF.

The rearrangement links TRBV18 to TRBJ1-2; 12 bases align to TRBD1. The CDR3 has 14 amino acids. With 3 bases clipped from V and 7 bases from J, the junction kept 3 bases outside the gene matches. Germline assignment: CDR1 KGHSH and CDR2 LQKENI. CDR3 DNA sequence: TGTGCCAGCTCACCGGGACAGGGGGCTGCTGGCTACACCTTC. Translating it yields CASSPGQGAAGYTF.

The chain uses TRBV6-1 and TRBJ1-6, with D uncertain. CDR3 length: 13 amino acids. Germline lookup yields CDR1 MNHNS and CDR2 SASEGT. Trimming removed 3 bases at V and 10 bases at J, with 10 bases between. CDR3 amino acids: CASSERSSSPLHF. CDR3 nucleotide sequence: TGTGCCAGCAGTGAGAGGTCAAGCTCACCCCTCCACTTT.

The rearrangement joins TRBV11-3 to TRBJ2-3; D remains ambiguous. CDR3 length: 11 amino acids. CDR1 is SGHNT and CDR2 is YENEEA in the germline V gene. Trimming took off 4 bases at V and 4 bases at J, with 3 bases between the two ends. CDR3 sequence (DNA): TGTGCCAGCAGCTCTTCAGATACGCAGTATTTT. Translating gives CASSSSDTQYF.

The chain has TRBV14 and TRBJ2-2; 11 nucleotides match TRBD2. The CDR3 spans 16 residues. V gave up 4 bases and J gave up 1 base; unmatched junction bases: 2. Germline V lookup: CDR1 SGHDN, CDR2 FVKESK. CDR3 sequence: CASSPGTSGNTGELFF. The DNA for the CDR3 is TGTGCCAGCAGCCCCGGGACTAGCGGGAACACCGGGGAGCTGTTTTTT.

The chain joins TRBV6-5 to TRBJ2-5, with TRBD2 identical over 9 bases. Germline-derived CDR1 and CDR2 are MNHEY and SVGAGI. The CDR3 is 15 residues long. Unmatched junction bases numbered 2, after V lost 1 base and J lost 2 bases. The CDR3 sequence: CASSYWTSEQETQYF. CDR3 bases: TGTGCCAGCAGTTACTGGACTAGCGAACAAGAGACCCAGTACTTC.

The V call is TRBV5-4, the J call TRBJ2-5; possible D gene TRBD1, 6 bases. CDR1 is SGHNT, CDR2 YYREEE, per germline (reference sequence). The CDR3 spans 13 residues. The ends were cut back, 1 base at V and 4 bases at J, with 8 bases in the middle. Written as DNA, the CDR3 is TGTGCCAGCAGCTTGAAAGGGGGAGAGACCCAGTACTTC. This encodes CASSLKGGETQYF. Combining the CDR3 with reference TRBV5-4 and TRBJ2-5 gives the whole variable domain ETGVTQSPTHLIKTRGQQVTLRCSSQSGHNTVSWYQQALGQGPQFIFQYYREEENGRGNFPPRFSGLQFPNYSSELNVNALELDDSALYLCASSLKGGETQYFGPGTRLLVL.

As DNA, the CDR3 is TGTGCCAGCAGCCGCCGGGGCGGGAGCCCCAGCTCCTACAATGAGCAGTTCTTC. Protein sequence: CASSRRGGSPSSYNEQFF. The chain links TRBV28 to TRBJ2-1; 7 nucleotides match TRBD2. J was trimmed by 0 bases and V by 6 bases; bases with no gene match: 14. This CDR3 spans 18 amino acids. CDR1 MDHEN and CDR2 SYDVKM come from the germline V gene.